Given below is one T cell receptor (beta chain) in context. This sample is part of a study of blood T cell repertoires in COVID-19. Study overall: Italy, Spain and the United States were the sources of the convalescent and acute COVID-19 samples. T cells, B-cell-depleted T cells, or PBMCs supplied cDNA or gDNA.

Source study methods: Reference gene primer amplification gave nucleated cell count estimates. Profiling relied on immunoSEQ multiplex PCR, and the TCRdb table lists in-frame clones only, not all of them. V, J and clone size derive from that table, while D and trimming were established from the DNA sequence. The data show around 120,000 clones, approximately 79% seen once. The CDR3 totals 15 residues. Trimming stripped 4 bases from V and 0 bases from J, with 11 bases between. Looked up from germline, CDR1 is SGHRS and CDR2 is YFSETQ. The chain couples TRBV5-1 to TRBJ1-3; tentative D call: TRBD1 (6 bases). The sample consisted of peripheral blood. This clonotype was obtained from a man aged 50 to 59 with acute or convalescent COVID-19. This CDR3 reads CASSQQGLSGNTIYF. DNA of the CDR3: TGCGCCAGCAGCCAACAGGGCCTCTCTGGAAACACCATATATTTT. Full variable domain (missing parts from reference TRBV5-1 and TRBJ1-3): KAGVTQTPRYLIKTRGQQVTLSCSPISGHRSVSWYQQTPGQGLQFLFEYFSETQRNKGNFPGRFSGRQFSNSRSEMNVSTLELGDSALYLCASSQQGLSGNTIYFGEGSWLTVV.